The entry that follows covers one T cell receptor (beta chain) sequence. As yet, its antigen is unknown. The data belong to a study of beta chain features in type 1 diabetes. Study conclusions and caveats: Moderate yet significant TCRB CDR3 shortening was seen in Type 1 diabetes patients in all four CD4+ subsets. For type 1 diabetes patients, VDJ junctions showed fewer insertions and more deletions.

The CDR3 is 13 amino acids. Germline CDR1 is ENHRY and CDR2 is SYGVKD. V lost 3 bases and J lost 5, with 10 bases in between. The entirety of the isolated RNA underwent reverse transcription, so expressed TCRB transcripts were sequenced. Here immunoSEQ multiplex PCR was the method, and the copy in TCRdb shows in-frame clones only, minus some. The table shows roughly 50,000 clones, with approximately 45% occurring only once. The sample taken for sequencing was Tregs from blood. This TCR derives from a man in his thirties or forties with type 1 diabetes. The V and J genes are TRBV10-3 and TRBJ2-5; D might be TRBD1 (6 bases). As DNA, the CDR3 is TGTGCCATCAGTGACCAGGGGCCGGAGACCCAGTACTTC. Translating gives CAISDQGPETQYF.